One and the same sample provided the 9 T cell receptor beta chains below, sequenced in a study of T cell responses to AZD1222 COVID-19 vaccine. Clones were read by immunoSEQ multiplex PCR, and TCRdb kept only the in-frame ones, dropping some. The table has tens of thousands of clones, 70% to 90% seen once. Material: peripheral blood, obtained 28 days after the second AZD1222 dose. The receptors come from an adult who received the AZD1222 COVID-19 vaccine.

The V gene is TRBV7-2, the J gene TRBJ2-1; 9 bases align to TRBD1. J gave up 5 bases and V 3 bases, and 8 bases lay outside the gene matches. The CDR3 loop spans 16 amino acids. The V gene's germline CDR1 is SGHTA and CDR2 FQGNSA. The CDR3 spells CASSFSGTGYDNEQFF. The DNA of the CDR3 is TGTGCCAGCAGCTTTTCCGGGACAGGGTATGACAATGAGCAGTTCTTC.

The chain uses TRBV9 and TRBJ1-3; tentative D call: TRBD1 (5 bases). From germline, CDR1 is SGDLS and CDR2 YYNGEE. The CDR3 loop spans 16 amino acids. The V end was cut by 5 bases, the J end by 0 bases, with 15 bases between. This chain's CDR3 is CASSEGTQSSGNTIYF. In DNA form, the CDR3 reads TGTGCCAGCAGTGAAGGGACTCAGAGCTCTGGAAACACCATATATTTT.

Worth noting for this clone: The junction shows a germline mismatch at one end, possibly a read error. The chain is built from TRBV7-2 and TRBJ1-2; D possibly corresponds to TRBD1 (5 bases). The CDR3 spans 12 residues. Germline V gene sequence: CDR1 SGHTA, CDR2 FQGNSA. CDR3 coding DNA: TGTGCCAGCAGCTTAAGGGGCGATGGCTACACCTTT. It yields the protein CASSLRGDGYTF.

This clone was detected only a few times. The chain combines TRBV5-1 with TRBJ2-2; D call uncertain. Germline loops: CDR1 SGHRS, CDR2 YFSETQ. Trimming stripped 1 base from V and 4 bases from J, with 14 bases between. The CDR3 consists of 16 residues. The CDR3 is CASSLNPASTTGELFF. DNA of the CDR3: TGCGCCAGCAGCTTGAATCCCGCCAGCACCACCGGGGAGCTGTTTTTT.

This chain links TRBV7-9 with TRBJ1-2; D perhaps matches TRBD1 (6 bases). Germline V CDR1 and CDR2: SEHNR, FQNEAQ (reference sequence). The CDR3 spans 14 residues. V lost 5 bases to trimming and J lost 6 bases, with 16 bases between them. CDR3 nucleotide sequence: TGTGCCAGCAGCCGGGGGGCGGGGCCCAATGGCTACACCTTC. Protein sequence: CASSRGAGPNGYTF.

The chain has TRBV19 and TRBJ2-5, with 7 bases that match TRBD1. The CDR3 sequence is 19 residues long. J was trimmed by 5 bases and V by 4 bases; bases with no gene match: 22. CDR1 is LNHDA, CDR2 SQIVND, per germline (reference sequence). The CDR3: CASSTPRGRERGPRETQYF. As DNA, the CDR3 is TGTGCCAGTAGTACACCTCGGGGCAGGGAGAGGGGGCCCAGGGAGACCCAGTACTTC.

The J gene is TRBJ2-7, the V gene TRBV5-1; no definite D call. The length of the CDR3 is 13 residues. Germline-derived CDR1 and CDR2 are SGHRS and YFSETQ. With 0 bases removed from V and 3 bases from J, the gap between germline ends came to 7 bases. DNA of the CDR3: TGCGCCAGCAGCTTGGCCAGATACTACGAGCAGTACTTC. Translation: CASSLARYYEQYF.

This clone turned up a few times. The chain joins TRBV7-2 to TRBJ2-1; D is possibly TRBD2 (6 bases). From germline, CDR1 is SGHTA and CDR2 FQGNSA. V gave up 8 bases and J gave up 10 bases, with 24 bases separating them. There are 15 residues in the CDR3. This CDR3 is CASSPLGLASMEQFF. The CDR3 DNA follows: TGTGCCAGCTCCCCTCTCGGGCTAGCGAGCATGGAGCAGTTCTTC.

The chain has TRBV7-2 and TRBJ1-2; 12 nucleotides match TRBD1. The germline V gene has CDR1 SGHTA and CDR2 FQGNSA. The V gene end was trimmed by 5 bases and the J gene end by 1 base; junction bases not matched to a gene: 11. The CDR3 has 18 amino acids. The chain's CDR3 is CASSVARDRGLLNYGYTF. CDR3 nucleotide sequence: TGTGCCAGCAGCGTGGCCCGGGACAGGGGGCTCCTTAACTATGGCTACACCTTC.